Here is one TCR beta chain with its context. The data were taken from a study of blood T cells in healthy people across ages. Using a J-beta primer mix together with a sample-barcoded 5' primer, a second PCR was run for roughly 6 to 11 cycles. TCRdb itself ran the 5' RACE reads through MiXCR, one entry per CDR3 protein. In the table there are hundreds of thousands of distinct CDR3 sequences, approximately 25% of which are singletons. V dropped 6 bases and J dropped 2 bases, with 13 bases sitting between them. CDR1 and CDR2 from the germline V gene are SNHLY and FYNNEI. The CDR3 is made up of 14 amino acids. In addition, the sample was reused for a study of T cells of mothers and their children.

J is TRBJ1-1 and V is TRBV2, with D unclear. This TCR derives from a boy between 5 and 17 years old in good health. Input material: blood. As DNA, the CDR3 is TGTGCCAGCAGGGAACTCCGGGAAAACACTGAAGCTTTCTTT. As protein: CASRELRENTEAFF.